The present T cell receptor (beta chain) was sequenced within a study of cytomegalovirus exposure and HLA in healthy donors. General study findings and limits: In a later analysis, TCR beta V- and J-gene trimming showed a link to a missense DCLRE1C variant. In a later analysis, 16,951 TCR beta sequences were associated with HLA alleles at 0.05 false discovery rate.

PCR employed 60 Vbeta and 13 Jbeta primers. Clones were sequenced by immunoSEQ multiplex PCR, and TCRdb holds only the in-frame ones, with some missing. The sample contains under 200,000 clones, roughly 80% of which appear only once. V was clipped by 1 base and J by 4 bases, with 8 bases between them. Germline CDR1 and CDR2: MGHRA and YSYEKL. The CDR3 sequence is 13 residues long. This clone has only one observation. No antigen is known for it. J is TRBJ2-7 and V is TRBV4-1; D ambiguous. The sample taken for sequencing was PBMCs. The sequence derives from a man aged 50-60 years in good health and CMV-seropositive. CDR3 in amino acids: CASSQGSLYEQYF. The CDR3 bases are TGCGCCAGCAGCCAAGGGAGTTTATACGAGCAGTACTTC.